This T cell receptor (beta chain) was retrieved from a study of blood T cell repertoires in COVID-19. Turning to the study itself: The analysed material was cDNA or gDNA that came from T cells, B-cell-depleted T cells, or PBMCs.

In the study's own analysis: Researchers report that nucleated cell counts were estimated from reference gene primer amplification. Some clones are missing from TCRdb's copy, which holds only in-frame ones; the method was immunoSEQ multiplex PCR. V, J and clone size were drawn from that table, and D and trimming were deduced from the DNA. Of some 250,000 clones detected, roughly 91% appear once; the ten largest clones hold 0.99%. The germline gives CDR1 SQVTM, CDR2 ANQGSEA. Trimming removed 3 bases from V and 9 bases from J; junction bases left unmatched: 17. CDR3 size: 16 residues. J is TRBJ2-1 and V is TRBV29-1, with 7 bases lining up with TRBD2. The clonotype comes from a woman in her forties who had recovered from COVID-19. What was sequenced was peripheral blood. CDR3 nucleotide sequence: TGCAGCGTTGACACCCCGGGGAGGGCCATTAATAGTGAGCAGTTCTTC. Translating it yields CSVDTPGRAINSEQFF.